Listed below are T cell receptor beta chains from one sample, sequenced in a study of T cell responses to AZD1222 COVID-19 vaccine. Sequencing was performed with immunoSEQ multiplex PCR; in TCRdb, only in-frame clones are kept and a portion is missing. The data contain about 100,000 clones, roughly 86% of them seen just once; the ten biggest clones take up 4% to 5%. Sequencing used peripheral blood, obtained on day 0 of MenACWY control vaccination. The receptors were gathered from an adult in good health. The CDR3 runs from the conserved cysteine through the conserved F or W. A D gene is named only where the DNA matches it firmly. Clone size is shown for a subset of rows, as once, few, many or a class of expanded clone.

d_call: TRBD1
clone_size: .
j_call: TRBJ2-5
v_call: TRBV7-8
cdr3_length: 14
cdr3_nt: TGTGCCAGCAGCCCCCAGACAGGGTTGGGGACCCAGTACTTC
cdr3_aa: CASSPQTGLGTQYF

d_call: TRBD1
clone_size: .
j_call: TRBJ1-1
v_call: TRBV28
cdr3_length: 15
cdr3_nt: TGTGCCAGCCTGACAGGGATGGTGTGGGGCACTGAAGCTTTCTTT
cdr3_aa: CASLTGMVWGTEAFF

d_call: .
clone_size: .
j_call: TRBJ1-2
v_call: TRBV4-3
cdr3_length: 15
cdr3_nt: TGCGCCAGCAGCCAAGAGGAGGGAGCGAACTATGGCTACACCTTC
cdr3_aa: CASSQEEGANYGYTF

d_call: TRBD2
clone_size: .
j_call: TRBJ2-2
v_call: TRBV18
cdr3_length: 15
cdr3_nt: TGTGCCAGCTGGGAGGGGCCTGCGAACACCGGGGAGCTGTTTTTT
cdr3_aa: CASWEGPANTGELFF

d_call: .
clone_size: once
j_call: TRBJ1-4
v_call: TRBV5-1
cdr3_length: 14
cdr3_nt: TGCGCCAGCAGCTTGGGCAGGGGTAATGAAAAACTGTTTTTT
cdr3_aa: CASSLGRGNEKLFF

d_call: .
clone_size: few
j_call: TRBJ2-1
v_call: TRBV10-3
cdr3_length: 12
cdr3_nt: TGTGCCGGTGGGAGGTGGAGCGATGAGCAGTTCTTC
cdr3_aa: CAGGRWSDEQFF

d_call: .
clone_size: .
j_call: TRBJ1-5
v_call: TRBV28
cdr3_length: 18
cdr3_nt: TGTGCCAGCAGCCCCGCCCCGGGCCCCGAGTTTCGCAATCAGCCCCAGCATTTT
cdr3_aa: CASSPAPGPEFRNQPQHF

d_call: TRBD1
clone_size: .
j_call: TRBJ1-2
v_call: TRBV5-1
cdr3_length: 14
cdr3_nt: TGCGCCAGCAGCTTGTCAGGGGGCAACTATGGCTACACCTTC
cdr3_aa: CASSLSGGNYGYTF

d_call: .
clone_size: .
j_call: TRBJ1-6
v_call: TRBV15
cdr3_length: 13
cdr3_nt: TGTGCCACCAGCCGGCAGGATAATTCACCCCTCCACTTT
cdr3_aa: CATSRQDNSPLHF

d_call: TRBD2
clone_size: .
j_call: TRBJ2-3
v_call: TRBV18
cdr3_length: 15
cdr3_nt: TGTGCCAGCTCACCGGGACTAGCGGGCACAGATACGCAGTATTTT
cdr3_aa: CASSPGLAGTDTQYF

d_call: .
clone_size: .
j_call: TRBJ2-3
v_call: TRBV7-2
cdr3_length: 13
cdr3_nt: TGTGCCAGCGGGGCGGGGAGCACAGATACGCAGTATTTT
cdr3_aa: CASGAGSTDTQYF

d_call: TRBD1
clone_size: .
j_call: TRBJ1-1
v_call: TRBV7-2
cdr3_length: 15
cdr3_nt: TGTGCCAGCAGCTCCGGGACAGGGGATTACACTGAAGCTTTCTTT
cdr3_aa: CASSSGTGDYTEAFF

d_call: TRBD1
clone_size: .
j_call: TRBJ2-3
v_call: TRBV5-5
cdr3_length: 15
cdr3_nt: TGTGCCAGCAGTTACCGGACAGGGTACACAGATACGCAGTATTTT
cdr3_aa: CASSYRTGYTDTQYF

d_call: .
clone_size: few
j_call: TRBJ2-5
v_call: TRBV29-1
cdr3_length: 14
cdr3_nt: TGCAGCGTGTGGAGGGGACGGTACCAAGAGACCCAGTACTTC
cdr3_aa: CSVWRGRYQETQYF

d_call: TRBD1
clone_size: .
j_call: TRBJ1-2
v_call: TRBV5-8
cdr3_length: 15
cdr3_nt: TGTGCCAGCAGCTCGGGACAGACGTCTAACTATGGCTACACCTTC
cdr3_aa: CASSSGQTSNYGYTF

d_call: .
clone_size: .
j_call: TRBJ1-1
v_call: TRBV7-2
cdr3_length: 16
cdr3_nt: TGTGCCAGCAGCTTATATTCCGGGGTAGGGGTAGCTGAAGCTTTCTTT
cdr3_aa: CASSLYSGVGVAEAFF

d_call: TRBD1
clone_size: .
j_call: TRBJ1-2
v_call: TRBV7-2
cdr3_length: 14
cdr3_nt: TGTGCCAGCAGCTTAAGACAGGGGGCGAATGGCTACACCTTC
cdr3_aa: CASSLRQGANGYTF

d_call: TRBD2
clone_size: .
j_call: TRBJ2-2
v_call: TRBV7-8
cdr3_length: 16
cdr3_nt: TGTGCCAGCAGCGGACGGACTAGCGGGATCACCGGGGAGCTGTTTTTT
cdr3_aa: CASSGRTSGITGELFF

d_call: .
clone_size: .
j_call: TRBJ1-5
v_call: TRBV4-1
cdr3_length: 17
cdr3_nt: TGCGCCAGCAGCCAAGGCACCGGACCCAGGGCCGAGCAGCCCCAGCATTTT
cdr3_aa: CASSQGTGPRAEQPQHF

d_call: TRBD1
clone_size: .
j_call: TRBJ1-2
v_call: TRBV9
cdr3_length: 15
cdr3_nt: TGTGCCAGCAGCAACCAGGGGACAGGGACATATGGCTACACCTTC
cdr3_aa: CASSNQGTGTYGYTF

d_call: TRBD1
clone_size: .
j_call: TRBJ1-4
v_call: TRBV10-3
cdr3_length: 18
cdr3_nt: TGTGCCATCAGTGAGTCGGGGACAGGGAGAGGCGGACGGGAAAAACTGTTTTTT
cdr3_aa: CAISESGTGRGGREKLFF

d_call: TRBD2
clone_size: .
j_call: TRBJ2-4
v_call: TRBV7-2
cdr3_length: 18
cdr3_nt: TGTGCCAGCAGCCCTCCCCAAGGGCGGGGGGGAACCAAAAACATTCAGTACTTC
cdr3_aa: CASSPPQGRGGTKNIQYF

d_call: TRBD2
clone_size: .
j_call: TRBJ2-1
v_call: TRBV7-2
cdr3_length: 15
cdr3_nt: TGTGCCAGCTCTCCAGCGGGAGTCTCCTACAATGAGCAGTTCTTC
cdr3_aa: CASSPAGVSYNEQFF

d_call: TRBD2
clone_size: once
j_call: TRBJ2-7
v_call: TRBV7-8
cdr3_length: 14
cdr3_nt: TGTGCCAGCAGCTTAGTAGCGGGGGGCGGGGAGCAGTACTTC
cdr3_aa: CASSLVAGGGEQYF

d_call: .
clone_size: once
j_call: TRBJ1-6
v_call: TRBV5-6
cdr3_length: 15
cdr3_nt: TGTGCCAGCAGCTTGTGGGTGCAGGCCGAATCACCCCTCCACTTT
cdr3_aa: CASSLWVQAESPLHF

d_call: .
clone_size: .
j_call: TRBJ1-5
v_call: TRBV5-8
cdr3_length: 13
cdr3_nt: TGTGCCAGCAGCTATCGGAGCAATCAGCCCCAGCATTTT
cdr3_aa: CASSYRSNQPQHF

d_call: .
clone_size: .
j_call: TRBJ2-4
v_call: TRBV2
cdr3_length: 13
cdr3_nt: TGTGCCAGCAGTGCGGACGTTGAAAACATTCAGTACTTC
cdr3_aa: CASSADVENIQYF